Listed here are 15 T cell receptor beta chains from one sample, sequenced in a study of PD-1 blockade in classical Hodgkin lymphoma. The time point is: cycle 4 day 1 (C4D1), after 5 to 7 weeks of nivolumab. The patients all showed relapse after autologous stem cell transplantation, while their brentuximab vedotin exposure varied. Some clones are missing from TCRdb's copy, which holds only in-frame ones; the method was immunoSEQ multiplex PCR. The sample carries thousands of clones, 86% recorded once. The starting material was peripheral blood mononuclear cells (PBMCs), obtained before the fourth cycle of nivolumab. All receptors come from a human donor with classical Hodgkin lymphoma.

This sequence joins TRBV6-1 and TRBJ2-3; weak D call: TRBD2 (5 bases). In germline, CDR1 is MNHNS, CDR2 SASEGT. V lost 2 bases and J 10 bases, leaving 19 bases between the germline ends. The length of the CDR3 is 15 residues. This CDR3 reads CASSEWSPGSRAQYF. The DNA for the CDR3 is TGTGCCAGCAGTGAATGGTCCCCGGGGTCCCGGGCGCAGTATTTT.

The genes are TRBV11-2 and TRBJ1-2; no clear D. The CDR3 contains 14 residues. Germline V gene data show CDR1 as SGHAT and CDR2 as FQNNGV. Trimming shortened V by 6 bases and J by 0 bases, and 11 bases separated the two germline ends. The DNA for the CDR3 is TGTGCCAGCAGACCCCAGTTAGCTAACTATGGCTACACCTTC. Protein product: CASRPQLANYGYTF.

Concerning this clone: This same CDR3 is encoded by further DNA sequences in the sample. The chain has TRBV25-1 and TRBJ2-7; D gene ambiguous. This CDR3 has 12 residues. Trimming shortened V by 0 bases and J by 12 bases, and 12 bases separated the two germline ends. CDR1 and CDR2 from the germline V gene are MGHDK and SYGVNS. The CDR3 DNA reads TGTGCCAGCAGTGAATATCTTTTGAGGCCGTACGTC. It is translated as CASSEYLLRPYV.

The chain employs TRBV4-2 and TRBJ2-6; 11 nucleotides agree with TRBD1. This CDR3 is built from 18 residues. CDR1 and CDR2 from the germline V gene are LGHNA and YNFKEQ. The ends lost 4 bases at V and 0 bases at J; junction bases unmatched: 5. For the CDR3, the DNA is TGTGCCAGCAGCCTTACCGGGACAGGGGGCTCTGGGGCCAACGTCCTGACTTTC. This sequence encodes CASSLTGTGGSGANVLTF.

The chain couples TRBV6-6 to TRBJ1-2, with D perhaps matching TRBD1 (5 bases). CDR3 size: 14 residues. V dropped 8 bases and J dropped 8 bases, with 21 bases sitting between them. Germline assignment: CDR1 MNHNY and CDR2 SVGAGI (reference sequence). CDR3 residues: CASASGQGSGGYTF. DNA for the CDR3: TGTGCCAGCGCATCGGGGCAGGGCTCGGGCGGCTACACCTTC.

CDR3 nucleotides: TGTGCCAGCAGCCCCGGGACAGGCTATGGCTACACCTTC. Protein sequence: CASSPGTGYGYTF. V and J are TRBV6-6 and TRBJ1-2; 8 bases line up with TRBD1. CDR1 and CDR2 from the germline V gene are MNHNY and SVGAGI (reference sequence). V shed 6 bases, J shed 4 bases, and the junction held 4 bases outside the gene matches. The CDR3 totals 13 residues.

This sequence joins TRBV7-9 and TRBJ1-1; possibly TRBD1 for D (6 bases). Trimming removed 1 base from V and 10 bases from J, with 13 bases in between. This CDR3 contains 13 residues. The germline V gene encodes CDR1 SEHNR and CDR2 FQNEAQ (reference sequence). In nucleotides, the CDR3 is TGTGCCAGCAGCTTAGGGGTTCGAGGGGGAGCTTTCTTT. The encoded protein is CASSLGVRGGAFF.

The rearrangement links TRBV6-1 to TRBJ2-3; D not resolved. Deletions cut 7 bases from V and 1 base from J, with 6 bases between. This CDR3 has 12 residues. The V gene's germline CDR1 is MNHNS and CDR2 SASEGT. In nucleotides, the CDR3 is TGTGCCAGCAAAACAGGCACAGATACGCAGTATTTT. It encodes CASKTGTDTQYF.

The V call is TRBV9, the J call TRBJ2-3, with 12 bases matching TRBD2. After removal of 2 bases from V and 5 bases from J, the junction contained 9 bases not matched to a gene. Germline V gives CDR1 SGDLS, CDR2 YYNGEE. CDR3 length equals 17 residues. Here the CDR3 reads CASSVGTSGSLRDTQYF. In nucleotides, the CDR3 is TGTGCCAGCAGCGTGGGGACTAGCGGGTCTCTTAGAGATACGCAGTATTTT.

This clone was counted once. The rearrangement joins TRBV10-3 to TRBJ1-2; 8 bases match TRBD1. V lost 3 bases and J lost 7; bases outside the gene matches: 10. The CDR3 extends over 15 amino acids. Germline V gene sequence: CDR1 ENHRY, CDR2 SYGVKD. The CDR3, as DNA: TGTGCCATCAGTGACAGGGGGCCTCACTTGGGTGGCTACACCTTC. Translation: CAISDRGPHLGGYTF.

This sequence joins TRBV6-1 and TRBJ2-7; D tentatively fits TRBD1 or TRBD2 (7 bases each). The V gene's germline CDR1 is MNHNS and CDR2 SASEGT. This CDR3 has 14 residues. The V end lost 7 bases, the J end lost 4 bases, and 17 bases lay between the germline ends. The CDR3 DNA is TGTGCCAGCACCTTACAGGGGAGGGGGTACGAGCAGTACGTC. Protein product: CASTLQGRGYEQYV.

V gene TRBV7-2 combines with J gene TRBJ1-6, with D unclear. There are 13 residues in the CDR3. Trimming cost V 8 bases and J 6 bases, with 11 bases left between them. Germline lookup yields CDR1 SGHTA and CDR2 FQGNSA. The CDR3 loop is CASSSQVNSPLHF. CDR3 sequence (DNA): TGTGCCAGCTCCTCCCAAGTTAATTCACCCCTCCACTTT.

This clone was observed a single time. This CDR3 is CASSWKTSRDANTGELFF. The CDR3 DNA follows: TGTGCCAGCAGCTGGAAGACTAGCAGGGACGCGAACACCGGGGAGCTGTTTTTT. The rearrangement links TRBV7-9 to TRBJ2-2; 7 bases are shared with TRBD2. Per the germline V gene, CDR1 is SEHNR and CDR2 is FQNEAQ (reference sequence). Trimming removed 4 bases from V and 0 bases from J; junction bases left unmatched: 11. The CDR3 consists of 18 residues.

The chain carries TRBV9 and TRBJ2-7, with 8 bases identical to TRBD2. Per germline, CDR1 SGDLS and CDR2 YYNGEE. This CDR3 comprises 13 residues. Losses at the gene ends were 3 bases for V and 9 bases for J; bases not matched to a gene: 8. The CDR3 protein is CASSEGLGTVQYV. CDR3 bases: TGTGCCAGCAGCGAGGGACTAGGAACCGTGCAGTACGTC.

This chain connects TRBV2 to TRBJ1-2, with TRBD1 as a possible D gene (6 bases). There are 15 residues in the CDR3. The ends were cut back, 7 bases at V and 4 bases at J, with 19 bases in the middle. Germline V gene lookup returns CDR1 SNHLY and CDR2 FYNNEI. The CDR3 region is CASTGQPFTFYGYTF. CDR3 bases: TGTGCCAGCACCGGACAGCCGTTTACCTTCTATGGCTACACCTTC.